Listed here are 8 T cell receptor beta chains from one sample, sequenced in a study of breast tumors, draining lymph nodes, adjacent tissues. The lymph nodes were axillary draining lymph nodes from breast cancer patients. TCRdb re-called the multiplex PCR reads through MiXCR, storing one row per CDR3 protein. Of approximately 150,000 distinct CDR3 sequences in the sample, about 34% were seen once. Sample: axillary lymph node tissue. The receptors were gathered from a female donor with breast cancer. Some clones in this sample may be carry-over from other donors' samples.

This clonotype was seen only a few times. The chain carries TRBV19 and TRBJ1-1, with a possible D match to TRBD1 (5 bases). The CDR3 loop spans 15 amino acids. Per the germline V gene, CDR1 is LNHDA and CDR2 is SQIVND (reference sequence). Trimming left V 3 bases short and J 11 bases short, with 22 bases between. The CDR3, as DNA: TGTGCCAGTAGTATGGGGTCCCCTCTCTATGGGGGTGCTTTCTTT. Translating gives CASSMGSPLYGGAFF.

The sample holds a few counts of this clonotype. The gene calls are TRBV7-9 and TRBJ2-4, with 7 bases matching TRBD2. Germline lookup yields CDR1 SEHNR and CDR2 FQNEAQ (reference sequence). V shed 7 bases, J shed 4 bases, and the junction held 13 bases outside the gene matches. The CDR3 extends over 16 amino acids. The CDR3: CASKTDPGRGKNIQYF. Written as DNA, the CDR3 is TGTGCCAGCAAGACCGATCCTGGGCGGGGGAAAAACATTCAGTACTTC.

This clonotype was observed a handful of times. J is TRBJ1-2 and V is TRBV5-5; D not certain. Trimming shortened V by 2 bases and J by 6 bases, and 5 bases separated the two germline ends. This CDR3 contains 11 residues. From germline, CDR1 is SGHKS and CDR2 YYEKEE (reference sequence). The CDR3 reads CASSLSDGYTF. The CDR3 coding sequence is TGTGCCAGCAGCTTAAGTGATGGCTACACCTTC.

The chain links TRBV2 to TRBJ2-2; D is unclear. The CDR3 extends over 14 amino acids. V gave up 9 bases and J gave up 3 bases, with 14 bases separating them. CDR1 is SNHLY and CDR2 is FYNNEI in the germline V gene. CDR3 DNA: TGTGCCAGAAGGGCGCCCGCGCACACCGGGGAGCTGTTTTTT. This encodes CARRAPAHTGELFF.

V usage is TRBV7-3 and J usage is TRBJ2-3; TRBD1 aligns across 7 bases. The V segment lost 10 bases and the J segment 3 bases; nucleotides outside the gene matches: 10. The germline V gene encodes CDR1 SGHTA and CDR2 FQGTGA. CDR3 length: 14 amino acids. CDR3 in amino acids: CATGRDRYTDTQYF. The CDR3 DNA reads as TGTGCCACCGGCCGGGACAGATATACAGATACGCAGTATTTT.

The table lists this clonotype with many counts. For the CDR3, the DNA is TGCGCCAGCAGCTCTCCCGGGGCACCCCAGCAGTACTTC. Translating it yields CASSSPGAPQQYF. The chain combines TRBV5-1 with TRBJ2-7; either TRBD1 or TRBD2 may supply D (5 bases each). CDR3 length: 13 amino acids. The germline CDR1 and CDR2 sequences are SGHRS and YFSETQ. V was shortened by 3 bases and J by 8 bases, with 15 bases between the two germline ends. The full variable domain, its missing parts supplied by reference TRBV5-1 and TRBJ2-7, is KAGVTQTPRYLIKTRGQQVTLSCSPISGHRSVSWYQQTPGQGLQFLFEYFSETQRNKGNFPGRFSGRQFSNSRSEMNVSTLELGDSALYLCASSSPGAPQQYFGPGTRLTVT.

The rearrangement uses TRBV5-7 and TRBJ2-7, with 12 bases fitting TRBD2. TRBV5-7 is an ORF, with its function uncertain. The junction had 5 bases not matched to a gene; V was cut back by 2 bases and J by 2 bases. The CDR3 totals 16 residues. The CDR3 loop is CASSFTWTSGAYEQYF. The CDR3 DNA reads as TGTGCCAGCAGCTTTACATGGACTAGCGGGGCCTACGAGCAGTACTTC.

The CDR3 DNA reads as TGTGCCAGCAGTGTATGGGGAAGGATGAGGTCACCCCTCCACTTT. The encoded protein is CASSVWGRMRSPLHF. The chain employs TRBV7-2 and TRBJ1-6; D gene uncertain. Germline values: CDR1 SGHTA, CDR2 FQGNSA. The CDR3 is 15 residues long. The V gene lost 6 bases and the J gene lost 10 bases, with 19 bases spanning the gap.